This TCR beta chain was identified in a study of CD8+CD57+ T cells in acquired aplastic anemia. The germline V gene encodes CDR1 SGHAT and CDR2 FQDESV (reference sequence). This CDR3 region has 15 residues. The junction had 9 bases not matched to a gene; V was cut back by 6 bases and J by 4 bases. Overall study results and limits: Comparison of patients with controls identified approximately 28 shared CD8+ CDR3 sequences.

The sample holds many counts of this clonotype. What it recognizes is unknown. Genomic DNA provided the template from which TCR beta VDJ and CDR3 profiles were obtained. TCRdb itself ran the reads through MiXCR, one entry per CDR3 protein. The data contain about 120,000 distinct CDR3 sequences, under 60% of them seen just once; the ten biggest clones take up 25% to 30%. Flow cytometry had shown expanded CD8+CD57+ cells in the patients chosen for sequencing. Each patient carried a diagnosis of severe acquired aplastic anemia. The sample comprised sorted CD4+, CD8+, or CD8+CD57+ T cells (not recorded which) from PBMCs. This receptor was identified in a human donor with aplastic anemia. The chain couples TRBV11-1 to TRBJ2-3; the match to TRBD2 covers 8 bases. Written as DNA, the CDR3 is TGTGCCAGCAGGTCCGCGGGGGGCCGGGCAGATACGCAGTATTTT. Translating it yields CASRSAGGRADTQYF.